Listed here are 8 T cell receptor beta chains from one sample, sequenced in a study of T cells in lung cancer brain metastases. Using immunoSEQ multiplex PCR, the repertoire was profiled, and TCRdb retains in-frame clones only, with some absent. The sample lists under 3,500 clones; roughly 89% were seen once. The sequenced material came from tumor tissue from the primary lung tumor. The receptor set was obtained from a man in his fifties or sixties with non-small cell lung cancer.

The V gene is TRBV5-4, the J gene TRBJ1-1, with D possibly being TRBD1 (5 bases). Germline loops: CDR1 SGHNT, CDR2 YYREEE (reference sequence). There are 15 residues in the CDR3. V was clipped by 0 bases and J by 3 bases, with 12 bases between them. The CDR3 spells CASSLGAGGYTEAFF. In DNA form, the CDR3 reads TGTGCCAGCAGCTTGGGCGCCGGGGGGTACACTGAAGCTTTCTTT.

The CDR3 region is CASTAQRIEAFF. The CDR3 coding sequence is TGTGCCAGCACCGCACAGCGTATTGAAGCTTTCTTT. This rearrangement joins TRBV7-9 to TRBJ1-1, with D hard to call. CDR1 and CDR2 from the germline V gene are SEHNR and FQNEAQ (reference sequence). Trimming stripped 7 bases from V and 7 bases from J, with 13 bases between. The CDR3 spans 12 residues. Complete variable domain (other parts from reference TRBV7-9 and TRBJ1-1): DTGVSQNPRHKITKRGQNVTFRCDPISEHNRLYWYRQTLGQGPEFLTYFQNEAQLEKSRLLSDRFSAERPKGSFSTLEIQRTEQGDSAMYLCASTAQRIEAFFGQGTRLTVV.

The V gene is TRBV2, the J gene TRBJ2-7; D perhaps matches TRBD2 (5 bases). The CDR3 covers 10 residues. CDR1 and CDR2 from the germline V gene are SNHLY and FYNNEI. V lost 8 bases and J lost 6, with 8 bases in between. The CDR3 DNA reads as TGTGCCAGCTTGGCGGGCGAGCAGTACTTC. Its protein product is CASLAGEQYF.

The V and J genes are TRBV28 and TRBJ1-2; TRBD1 matches 7 bases. Germline V lookup: CDR1 MDHEN, CDR2 SYDVKM. The CDR3 has 14 amino acids. Trimming at V came to 0 bases and at J to 5 bases, leaving 3 bases not matched to a gene. Here the CDR3 reads CASSLWSGGYGYTF. Here the CDR3 DNA reads TGTGCCAGCAGTTTATGGTCAGGGGGGTATGGCTACACCTTC.

This clone was seen a single time. Because the CDR3's place on the DNA is in doubt, the DNA is left out and the CDR3 is given as listed by TCRdb. The genes are TRBV6-1 and TRBJ1-1. Germline assignment: CDR1 MNHNS and CDR2 SASEGT. 14 amino acids form the CDR3, both terminal residues included. This CDR3 is CASILAYSDTEAFF.

The chain recombines TRBV5-4 with TRBJ2-5; D is unresolved. This CDR3 region has 12 residues. V lost 0 bases, J lost 9 bases, and 9 bases lay in between. Germline V gene lookup returns CDR1 SGHNT and CDR2 YYREEE (reference sequence). The CDR3 here is CASSLGSGPQYF. CDR3 nucleotide sequence: TGTGCCAGCAGCTTGGGGTCCGGGCCCCAGTACTTC.

This clone was seen a single time. This chain links TRBV14 with TRBJ2-1, with 10 bases fitting TRBD2. CDR1 and CDR2 from the germline V gene are SGHDN and FVKESK. The CDR3 contains 20 residues. With V trimmed by 4 bases and J by 3 bases, 18 bases remained unmatched. CDR3 coding DNA: TGTGCCAGCAGCCCCCTGCCGGCTAGCGGGAGAGCTTGGGACTACAATGAGCAGTTCTTC. This gives the protein CASSPLPASGRAWDYNEQFF.

The chain joins TRBV19 to TRBJ2-1; the D gene is possibly TRBD2 (6 bases). The germline CDR1 and CDR2 sequences are LNHDA and SQIVND (reference sequence). The V end lost 5 bases, the J end lost 10 bases, and 9 bases lay between the germline ends. The CDR3 sequence is 11 residues long. CDR3 sequence: CASSVLAEQFF. The DNA of the CDR3 is TGTGCCAGTAGTGTGCTAGCGGAGCAGTTCTTC.